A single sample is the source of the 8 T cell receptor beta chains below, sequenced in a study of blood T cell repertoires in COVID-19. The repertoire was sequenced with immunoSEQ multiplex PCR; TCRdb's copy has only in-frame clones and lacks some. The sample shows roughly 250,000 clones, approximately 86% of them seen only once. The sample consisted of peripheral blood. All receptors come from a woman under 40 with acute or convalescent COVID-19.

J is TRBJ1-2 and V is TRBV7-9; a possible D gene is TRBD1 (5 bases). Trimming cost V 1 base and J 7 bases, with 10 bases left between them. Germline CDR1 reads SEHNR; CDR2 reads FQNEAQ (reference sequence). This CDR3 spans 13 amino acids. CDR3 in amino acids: CASSLDQGSGYTF. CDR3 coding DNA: TGTGCCAGCAGCTTAGATCAGGGCTCTGGCTACACCTTC.

CDR3 amino acids: CASSLMGTPNSPLHF. The CDR3, as DNA: TGTGCCAGCAGCTTAATGGGGACACCTAATTCACCCCTCCACTTT. The chain uses TRBV7-2 and TRBJ1-6; D possibly corresponds to TRBD1 (6 bases). This CDR3 region has 15 residues. Germline V CDR1 and CDR2: SGHTA, FQGNSA. The V end lost 2 bases, the J end lost 6 bases, and 11 bases lay between the germline ends.

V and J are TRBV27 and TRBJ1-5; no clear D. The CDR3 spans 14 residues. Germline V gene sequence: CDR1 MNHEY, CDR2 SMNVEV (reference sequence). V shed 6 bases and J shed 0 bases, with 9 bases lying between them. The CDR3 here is CASRDTVSNQPQHF. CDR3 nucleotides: TGTGCCAGCAGGGATACAGTTAGCAATCAGCCCCAGCATTTT.

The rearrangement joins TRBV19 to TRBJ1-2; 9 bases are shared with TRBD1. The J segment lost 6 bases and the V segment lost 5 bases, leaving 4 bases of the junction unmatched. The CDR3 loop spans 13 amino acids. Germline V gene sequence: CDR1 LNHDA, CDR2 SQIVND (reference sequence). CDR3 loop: CASSYRGRDGYTF. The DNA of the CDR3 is TGTGCCAGTAGTTACAGGGGGCGGGATGGCTACACCTTC. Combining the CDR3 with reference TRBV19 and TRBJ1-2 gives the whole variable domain DGGITQSPKYLFRKEGQNVTLSCEQNLNHDAMYWYRQDPGQGLRLIYYSQIVNDFQKGDIAEGYSVSREKKESFPLTVTSAQKNPTAFYLCASSYRGRDGYTFGSGTRLTVV.

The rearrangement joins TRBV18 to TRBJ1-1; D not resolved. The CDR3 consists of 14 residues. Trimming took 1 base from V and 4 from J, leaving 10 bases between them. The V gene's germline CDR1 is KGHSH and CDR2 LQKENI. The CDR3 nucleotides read TGTGCCAGCTCACCACTTCCTAAAGTCACTGAAGCTTTCTTT. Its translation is CASSPLPKVTEAFF.

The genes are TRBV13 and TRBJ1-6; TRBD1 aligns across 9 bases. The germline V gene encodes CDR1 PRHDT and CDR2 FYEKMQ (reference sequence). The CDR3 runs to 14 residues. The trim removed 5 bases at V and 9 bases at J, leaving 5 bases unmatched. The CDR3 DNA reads TGTGCCAGCAGCGTTACAGGGGGCGGTTCACCCCTCCACTTT. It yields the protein CASSVTGGGSPLHF.

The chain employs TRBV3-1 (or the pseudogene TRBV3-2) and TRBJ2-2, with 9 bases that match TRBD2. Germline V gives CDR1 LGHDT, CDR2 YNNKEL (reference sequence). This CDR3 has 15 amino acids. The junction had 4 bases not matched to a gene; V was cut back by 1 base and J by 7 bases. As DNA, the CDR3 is TGTGCCAGCAGCCAAGGAGGACTAGCGATCGGGGAGCTGTTTTTT. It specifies CASSQGGLAIGELFF.

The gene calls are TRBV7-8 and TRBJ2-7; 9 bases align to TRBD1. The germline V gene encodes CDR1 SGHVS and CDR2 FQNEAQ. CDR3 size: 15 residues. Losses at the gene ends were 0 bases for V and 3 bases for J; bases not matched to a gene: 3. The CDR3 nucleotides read TGTGCCAGCAGCTTAGCCGGGACAGGGATCTACGAGCAGTACTTC. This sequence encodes CASSLAGTGIYEQYF.